This TCR beta chain was captured by sequencing in a study of identical twins (dated by TCRdb to 2016 to 2017). At the level of the whole study: The study deep-sequenced TCR alpha and beta repertoires from monozygotic twins, unrelated adults of various ages and cord blood to test whether fetal clonotypes persist. To rule out contamination, replicate twin experiments were performed at different times with different library preparation protocols.

The library was made by 5' RACE. The sample was run on an Illumina HiSeq 2000. A universal primer binding site was added through template switching, and the final cDNA carried a unique molecular identifier so that TCR cDNA molecules could be counted accurately. Specific primers in the conserved constant-segment region were used to synthesize first-strand cDNA for the TCR alpha and beta chains. Each cDNA library was double barcoded, with a SMART-Mk sample barcode plus Illumina barcodes, to control for contamination. TruSeq adapter sequences, together with Illumina sample barcodes, were added in two successive PCR steps. The TCR alpha and beta cDNA libraries were sequenced on the Illumina HiSeq platform using custom primers. In the paper's pipeline: Raw reads were processed with MiGEC to extract unique molecular identifiers, and MiXCR was used to determine CDR3 positions. For each individual, recombination models were inferred using an EM algorithm with the repgenHMM and IGoR tools. The analysis of shared clonotypes was done with the tcR package in R, with sharing normalized by the product of cloneset sizes. To study raw recombination free of thymic and clonal selection effects, out-of-frame nonproductive sequences were analyzed. In TCRdb, the public reads were trimmed at Q25 with fastp and aligned with MiXCR, with productive beta chains retained. Entries that share a CDR3 protein sequence are merged under the most common genes and DNA. TCRdb's processing, not the study's, gives the V and J calls here. Within this sample are hundreds of thousands of distinct CDR3 sequences, with around 6% of them counted one time only. 1.5% to 2% of the sample is taken by the ten largest.

This clonotype was counted many times. Its antigen specificity is not known. No per-base quality is available; no much larger clone lies one base away. Only healthy Caucasian donors were included. The study also sequenced three unrelated non-twin adults: a male aged 18 to 30, a male aged 50 to 60 and a female aged 50 to 60. Using Miltenyi CD45RO+ enrichment and human naive T-cell isolation kits, memory (CD45RO+) and naive T cells were isolated from PBMC. What the work shows at the level of the full study, not this receptor alone: Because the same donors could not be followed over many years, the conclusions relied on cross-sectional statistical analysis. In monozygotic twins, recombination models systematically underestimated out-of-frame TCR alpha sharing, but the models matched the sharing seen between unrelated individuals. Abundant cord blood beta clonotypes had fewer insertions, young adult naive repertoires showed a similar but weaker trend, and memory repertoires showed no such trend. Zero-insertion analyses could be partly confounded by invariant T cells such as MAIT and iNKT, though diverse VJ usage argued against such confounding for most clonotypes. Compared with coincidental sharing between unrelated individuals, out-of-frame TCR alpha sequences shared between twins had an excess of sequences with low generation probability. In beta out-of-frame sequences, excess twin sharing was weaker, because having fewer shared sequences lowered the signal-to-noise ratio.

The junction shows trimming of 8 bases on V and 0 bases on J, plus 13 bases between the germline ends. From the cysteine up to the phenylalanine, the CDR3 has a length of 14 residues. Just the 42-base CDR3 DNA is kept, in frame starting at base 1. In the germline V gene, CDR1 corresponds to SGHVS and CDR2 to FQNEAQ. This sequence uses TRBV7-8 and TRBJ2-5, with the D gene too uncertain to name. The TCR comes from a man aged 18-30 years in good health. The sample consisted of naive T cells sorted from blood. The cell subset or site label, as the study defines it: cells isolated with a human naive T-cell isolation kit. The CDR3 protein is CASRIGRYQETQYF. The sequence in DNA is TGTGCCAGCCGCATTGGGCGGTACCAAGAGACCCAGTACTTC. This CDR3, with the reference TRBV7-8 and TRBJ2-5 proteins standing in past its ends, gives the full variable domain GAGVSQSPRYKVAKRGQDVALRCDPISGHVSLFWYQQALGQGPEFLTYFQNEAQLDKSGLPSDRFFAERPEGSVSTLKIQRTQQEDSAVYLCASRIGRYQETQYFGPGTRLLVL.